This T cell receptor (beta chain) was captured in a study of blood T cell repertoires in COVID-19. J gave up 1 base and V 7 bases, and 5 bases lay outside the gene matches. Germline V gene data show CDR1 as SQVTM and CDR2 as ANQGSEA. This CDR3 is built from 13 residues. Produced via immunoSEQ multiplex PCR; TCRdb's table is partial and in-frame only. The data contain 71,000 or so clones, about 80% of them singletons. The rearrangement uses TRBV29-1 and TRBJ1-1, with TRBD1 matching over 8 bases. The sample was peripheral blood. The sequence derives from a man aged 70-80 years with acute or convalescent COVID-19. The CDR3 reads CSASRGRNTEAFF. The CDR3 DNA sequence: TGCAGCGCCTCCAGGGGGCGGAACACTGAAGCTTTCTTT.